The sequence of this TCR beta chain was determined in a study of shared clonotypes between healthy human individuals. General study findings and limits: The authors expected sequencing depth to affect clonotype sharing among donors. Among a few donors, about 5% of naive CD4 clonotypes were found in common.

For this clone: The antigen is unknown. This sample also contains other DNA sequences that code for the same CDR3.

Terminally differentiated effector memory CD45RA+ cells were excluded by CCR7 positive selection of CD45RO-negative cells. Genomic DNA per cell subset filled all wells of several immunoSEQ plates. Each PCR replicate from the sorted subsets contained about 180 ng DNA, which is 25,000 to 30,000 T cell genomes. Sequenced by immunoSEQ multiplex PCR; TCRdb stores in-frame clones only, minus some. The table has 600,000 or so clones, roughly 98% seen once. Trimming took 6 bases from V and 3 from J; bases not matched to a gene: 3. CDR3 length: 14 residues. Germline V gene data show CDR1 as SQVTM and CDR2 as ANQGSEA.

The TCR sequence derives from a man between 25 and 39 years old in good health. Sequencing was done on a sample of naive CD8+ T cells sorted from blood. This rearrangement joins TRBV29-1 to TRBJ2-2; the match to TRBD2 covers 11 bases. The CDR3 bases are TGCAGCGTGGAGGGACTAGCGGACACCGGGGAGCTGTTTTTT. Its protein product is CSVEGLADTGELFF.